This T cell receptor (beta chain) appears in the sequencing data of a study of cytomegalovirus exposure and HLA in healthy donors. Study-level background: Of all 400 or so donors who were genotyped, roughly 83% belonged to the Caucasian-associated ancestry cluster.

With 60 Vbeta and 13 Jbeta primers, the PCR was carried out. The method was immunoSEQ multiplex PCR; TCRdb's version includes in-frame clones alone and lacks a portion of them. The data contain over 150,000 clones, approximately 80% of them seen just once; the ten biggest clones take up around 13%. The CDR3 loop spans 15 amino acids. Germline-derived CDR1 and CDR2 are SGHDN and FVKESK. V was clipped by 4 bases and J by 2 bases, with 14 bases between them. Comments on this clone: The antigen is unknown.

The study, taken as a whole, reports: The productive fraction for most TCR beta V segments was about 87% or about 30% in an earlier analysis.

The chain uses TRBV14 and TRBJ1-2; possibly TRBD1 for D (6 bases). The sequence came from a man younger than 45 in good health and CMV-seropositive. Sequencing was performed on PBMCs. The CDR3 reads CASSPLGQLNYGYTF. Written as DNA, the CDR3 is TGTGCCAGCAGCCCCCTAGGACAGCTCAACTATGGCTACACCTTC. The full variable domain, its missing parts supplied by reference TRBV14 and TRBJ1-2, is EAGVTQFPSHSVIEKGQTVTLRCDPISGHDNLYWYRRVMGKEIKFLLHFVKESKQDESGMPNNRFLAERTGGTYSTLKVQPAELEDSGVYFCASSPLGQLNYGYTFGSGTRLTVV.